This note documents a single T cell receptor (beta chain) sequence. Its antigen is undetermined. This sample is part of a study of cytomegalovirus exposure and HLA in healthy donors. Study-wide results and limits: In a later analysis, specific HLA alleles were associated with 16,000 or so TCR beta sequences at a 0.05 false discovery rate.

Researchers ran the PCR with 60 Vbeta and 13 Jbeta primers. The assay was immunoSEQ multiplex PCR, and TCRdb's table has in-frame clones only and misses some. The repertoire includes roughly 140,000 clones, around four fifths of them detected once, and 2% to 3% sits in the top ten. V lost 1 base and J lost 1, with 16 bases in between. Germline assignment: CDR1 SGHDN and CDR2 FVKESK. The CDR3 is 17 residues long. This rearrangement joins TRBV14 to TRBJ1-1; TRBD1 might be the D (5 bases). Sequenced: PBMCs. This sequence originates from a boy younger than 10 in good health and CMV-seronegative. The CDR3 nucleotides read TGTGCCAGCAGCCAAGTATCATGGACAACAACGAACACTGAAGCTTTCTTT. Protein: CASSQVSWTTTNTEAFF. Using reference TRBV14 and TRBJ1-1 for the parts outside the CDR3, the full variable domain is EAGVTQFPSHSVIEKGQTVTLRCDPISGHDNLYWYRRVMGKEIKFLLHFVKESKQDESGMPNNRFLAERTGGTYSTLKVQPAELEDSGVYFCASSQVSWTTTNTEAFFGQGTRLTVV.